The present T cell receptor (beta chain) was sequenced within a study of T-cell reconstitution after alpha-beta-depleted transplantation in children (TCRdb year 2016). For the wider study: The study quantitatively tracked T-cell immune reconstitution after TCRalphabeta/CD19-depleted allogeneic hematopoietic cell transplantation in children using TCR repertoire profiling.

Broader findings and caveats from the paper: The high TCRbeta diversity at day 60 in some patients was ascribed to recipient T cells and intrathymic progenitors that had survived conditioning. Apparently early alphabetaT-cell count recovery about two months after transplant reportedly relied on only several hundred rapidly expanded clones derived from non-depleted graft cells. Over subsequent months, a decline in hyperexpanded clone frequencies was noted, and after one year, T-cell counts and TCRbeta diversity were mostly ascribed to newly produced T cells.

The treatment or condition label corresponds to: allogeneic hematopoietic cell transplantation with graft depleted of TCRalphabeta T cells and CD19 B cells. TCRalphabeta/CD19-depleted allogeneic hematopoietic cell grafts were given to the transplant recipients, all of whom were children. This clonotype was seen many times. What antigen it recognizes has not been identified. Base qualities are missing; no much larger clone stands one base away. The protocol used for the library was PCR. Sequencing was carried out with an Illumina HiSeq 2500. Molecular barcoding was employed in the preparation of TCR libraries, with unique molecular identifiers being used to normalize TCRbeta repertoire quantification. Starting from the raw public reads, TCRdb applied fastp trimming at Q25, assembled clones with MiXCR and retained in-frame beta chains. Entries that share a CDR3 protein sequence are merged under the most common genes and DNA. This sample is represented by 400,000 to 550,000 distinct CDR3 sequences; about 10% of them were singletons. Of the sample, about 2% falls within the top ten clones.

This specimen was PBMCs, taken before TCRalphabeta/CD19-depleted stem cell transplant. The sequence was collected from a child aged 2-15 years with inherited bone marrow failure, due to receive a stem cell transplant.

In nucleotide form, the sequence is TGCAGCGTTGTGCTAGCGGGAGGCTCCTACGAGCAGTACTTC. Translated, it gives CSVVLAGGSYEQYF. Rearrangement joined TRBV29-1 to TRBJ2-7; TRBD2 agrees with 11 junctional bases. The CDR3 runs 14 amino acids, cysteine and phenylalanine included. Only the CDR3 region is kept as DNA, spanning 42 bases read in frame from base 1. V and J are trimmed by 4 bases and 0 bases, and the gene matches miss 2 bases of the junction. As encoded in the germline V gene, CDR1 is SQVTM while CDR2 is ANQGSEA.